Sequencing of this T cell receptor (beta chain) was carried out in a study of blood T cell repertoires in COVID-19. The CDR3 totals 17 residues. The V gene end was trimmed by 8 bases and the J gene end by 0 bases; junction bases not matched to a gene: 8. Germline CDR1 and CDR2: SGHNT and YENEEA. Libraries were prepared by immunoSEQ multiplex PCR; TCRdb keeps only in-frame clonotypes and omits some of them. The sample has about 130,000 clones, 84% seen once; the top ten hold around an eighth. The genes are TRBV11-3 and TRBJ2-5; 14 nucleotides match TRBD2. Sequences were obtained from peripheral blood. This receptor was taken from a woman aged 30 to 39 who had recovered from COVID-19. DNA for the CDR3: TGTGCCAGCTCCCCAGGACTAGCGGGAGGCAACCAAGAGACCCAGTACTTC. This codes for CASSPGLAGGNQETQYF.